This TCR beta chain was found in a study of T-cell memory formation after mild COVID-19. Germline V gene data show CDR1 as SGHRS and CDR2 as YFSETQ. CDR3 length: 14 amino acids. The J segment lost 5 bases and the V segment lost 5 bases, leaving 9 bases of the junction unmatched. TCRdb processed the 5' RACE reads anew with MiXCR; each CDR3 protein has one entry. Among about 560,000 distinct CDR3 sequences listed, roughly a sixth were seen once. The receptor was isolated from an adult woman who had mild COVID-19 (a few samples of this study predate the infection). Cell type and time point are not known. The sequencing input was PBMCs or a T cell subset sorted from them (not recorded which). The V and J genes are TRBV5-1 and TRBJ2-7; TRBD1 agrees at 8 bases. The CDR3 region has the DNA TGCGCCAGCAGGGCAGGGGGCGCCTCGGACGAGCAGTACTTC. It is translated as CASRAGGASDEQYF. Based on the CDR3 plus reference TRBV5-1 and TRBJ2-7, the full variable domain is KAGVTQTPRYLIKTRGQQVTLSCSPISGHRSVSWYQQTPGQGLQFLFEYFSETQRNKGNFPGRFSGRQFSNSRSEMNVSTLELGDSALYLCASRAGGASDEQYFGPGTRLTVT.